What follows are 8 T cell receptor beta chains derived from one specimen sequenced in a study of blood T cells in healthy people across ages. Using a J-beta primer mix together with a sample-barcoded 5' primer, a second PCR was run for about 6 to 12 cycles. TCRdb re-called the 5' RACE reads through MiXCR, storing one row per CDR3 protein. The sample has 890,000 or so distinct CDR3 sequences; roughly 60% are singletons. Material for sequencing was blood. These receptors were taken from a man between 25 and 39 years old in good health.

This clonotype was seen only a few times. The rearrangement links TRBV12-3 or TRBV12-4 to TRBJ1-2; possibly TRBD1 for D (5 bases). The CDR3 extends over 14 amino acids. V was cut by 7 bases and J by 4 bases, with 16 bases left in between. CDR3 sequence: CASTEGRGGYGYTF. Here the CDR3 DNA reads TGTGCCAGCACCGAAGGGAGGGGAGGCTATGGCTACACCTTC.

The chain uses TRBV6-1 and TRBJ2-7; possibly TRBD1 for D (6 bases). Germline lookup yields CDR1 MNHNS and CDR2 SASEGT. This CDR3 is 15 amino acids long. The V and J ends lost 2 bases and 0 bases respectively, with 11 bases between them. The CDR3 loop is CASSEQGMSSYEQYF. The DNA for the CDR3 is TGTGCCAGCAGTGAACAGGGGATGAGCTCCTACGAGCAGTACTTC.

This sequence joins TRBV4-2 and TRBJ1-4; D gene uncertain. V was clipped by 4 bases and J by 3 bases, with 15 bases between them. Germline CDR1 and CDR2: LGHNA and YNFKEQ. The CDR3 covers 16 residues. This chain's CDR3 is CASSRLPQAPNEKLFF. In DNA, the CDR3 is TGTGCCAGCAGCCGCCTCCCCCAGGCACCTAATGAAAAACTGTTTTTT.

In this sample, this clonotype turned up a few times. This chain joins TRBV6-5 and TRBJ1-2, with D possibly being TRBD1 (6 bases). Germline loops: CDR1 MNHEY, CDR2 SVGAGI. Trimming took off 3 bases at V and 7 bases at J, with 12 bases between the two ends. The CDR3 length is 13 residues. The CDR3 region has the DNA TGTGCCAGCAGTTATTACGTGACAGGTGGCTACACCTTC. Its protein product is CASSYYVTGGYTF.

The chain is built from TRBV20-1 and TRBJ1-5; D gene ambiguous. The V end lost 4 bases, the J end lost 5 bases, and 15 bases lay between the germline ends. Germline loops: CDR1 DFQATT, CDR2 SNEGSKA (reference sequence). The CDR3 consists of 14 residues. Written as DNA, the CDR3 is TGCAGTGCTACCGGTACAACCAGGCATCAGCCCCAGCATTTT. Its translation is CSATGTTRHQPQHF.

This chain links TRBV7-9 with TRBJ2-5, with 7 bases fitting TRBD1. The better agreement between TRBJ2-7 and the DNA end casts doubt on the J call. CDR3 size: 15 residues. The germline gives CDR1 SEHNR, CDR2 FQNEAQ (reference sequence). CDR3 protein: CASSAFGTVSYEQYF. CDR3 DNA sequence: TGTGCCAGCAGCGCCTTCGGGACAGTTTCCTACGAGCAGTACTTC.

V is TRBV6-6 and J is TRBJ2-3; 7 bases map to TRBD2. The CDR3 spans 13 residues. Germline-derived CDR1 and CDR2 are MNHNY and SVGAGI (reference sequence). J was trimmed by 7 bases and V by 6 bases; bases with no gene match: 7. As DNA, the CDR3 is TGTGCCAGCAGGGCGGGGGATGGGAATACGCAGTATTTT. It is translated as CASRAGDGNTQYF.

J is TRBJ1-2 and V is TRBV27, with a tentative D call TRBD1 (5 bases). The V end was cut by 8 bases, the J end by 8 bases, with 21 bases between. Germline V CDR1 and CDR2: MNHEY, SMNVEV (reference sequence). This CDR3 is built from 14 residues. The CDR3 nucleotides read TGTGCCAGCTGGGGCAGGTCAGGAGTAAAGGGCTACACCTTC. Residues: CASWGRSGVKGYTF.